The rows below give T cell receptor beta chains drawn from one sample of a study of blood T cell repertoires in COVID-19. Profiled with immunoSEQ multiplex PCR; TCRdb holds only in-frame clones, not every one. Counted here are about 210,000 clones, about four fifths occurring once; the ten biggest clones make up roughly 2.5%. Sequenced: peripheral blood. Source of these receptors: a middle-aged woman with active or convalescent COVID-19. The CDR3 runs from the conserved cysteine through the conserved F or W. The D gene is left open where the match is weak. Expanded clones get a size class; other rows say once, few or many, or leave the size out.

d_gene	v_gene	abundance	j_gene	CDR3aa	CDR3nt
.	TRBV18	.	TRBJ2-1	CASSPPSGGSYNEQFF	TGTGCCAGCTCACCACCGTCCGGGGGCTCCTACAATGAGCAGTTCTTC
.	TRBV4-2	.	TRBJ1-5	CASSPDSNQPQHF	TGTGCCAGCAGCCCGGACTCGAATCAGCCCCAGCATTTT
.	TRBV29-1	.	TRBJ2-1	CSVEDFRTSYNEQFF	TGCAGCGTTGAGGACTTCCGTACCTCCTACAATGAGCAGTTCTTC
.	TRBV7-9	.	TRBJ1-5	CASSRMEGQPQHF	TGTGCCAGCAGCAGAATGGAGGGTCAGCCCCAGCATTTT
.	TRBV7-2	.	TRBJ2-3	CASSPQWGVAGTQYF	TGTGCCAGCAGCCCCCAGTGGGGGGTGGCTGGTACGCAGTATTTT
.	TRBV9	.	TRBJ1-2	CASSPGQYNYGYTF	TGTGCCAGCAGCCCCGGACAGTATAACTATGGCTACACCTTC
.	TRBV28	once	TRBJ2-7	CASSFAQGGYEQYF	TGTGCCAGCAGTTTCGCCCAGGGTGGTTACGAGCAGTACTTC
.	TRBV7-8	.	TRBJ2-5	CASSLTAGNGDLQETQYF	TGTGCCAGCAGCTTAACCGCGGGAAACGGGGACCTCCAAGAGACCCAGTACTTC
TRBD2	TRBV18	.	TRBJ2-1	CASSSGASYNEQFF	TGTGCCAGCTCTAGCGGGGCCTCCTACAATGAGCAGTTCTTC
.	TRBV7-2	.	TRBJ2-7	CASSLERGTYEQYF	TGTGCCAGCAGCTTAGAACGGGGGACCTACGAGCAGTACTTC
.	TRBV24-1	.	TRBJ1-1	CATSDPREENTEAFF	TGTGCCACCAGTGATCCCCGGGAGGAGAACACTGAAGCTTTCTTT
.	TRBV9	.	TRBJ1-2	CASSGALNYGYTF	TGTGCCAGCAGCGGAGCCTTAAACTATGGCTACACCTTC
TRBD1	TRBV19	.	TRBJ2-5	CASSIAGTGGGETQYF	TGTGCCAGTAGTATAGCCGGCACAGGGGGCGGGGAGACCCAGTACTTC
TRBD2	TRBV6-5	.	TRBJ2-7	CASRTSGTLYEQYF	TGTGCCAGCAGAACTAGCGGGACACTCTACGAGCAGTACTTC
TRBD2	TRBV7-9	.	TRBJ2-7	CASGTRSSYEQYF	TGTGCCAGCGGGACTAGGAGCTCCTACGAGCAGTACTTC
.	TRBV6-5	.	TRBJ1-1	CASSYSFRDRTEAFF	TGTGCCAGCAGTTACTCTTTCCGGGATCGGACTGAAGCTTTCTTT
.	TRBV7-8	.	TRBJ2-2	CASSLAAASYSGELFF	TGTGCCAGCAGCTTAGCGGCAGCCTCCTACAGCGGGGAGCTGTTTTTT
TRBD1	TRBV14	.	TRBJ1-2	CASSQERGQGARDGYTF	TGTGCCAGCAGCCAAGAGAGGGGACAGGGGGCGCGGGATGGCTACACCTTC
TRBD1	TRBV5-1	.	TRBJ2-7	CASRRDRGRLYEQYF	TGCGCCAGCAGACGAGACAGGGGGCGGTTGTACGAGCAGTACTTC